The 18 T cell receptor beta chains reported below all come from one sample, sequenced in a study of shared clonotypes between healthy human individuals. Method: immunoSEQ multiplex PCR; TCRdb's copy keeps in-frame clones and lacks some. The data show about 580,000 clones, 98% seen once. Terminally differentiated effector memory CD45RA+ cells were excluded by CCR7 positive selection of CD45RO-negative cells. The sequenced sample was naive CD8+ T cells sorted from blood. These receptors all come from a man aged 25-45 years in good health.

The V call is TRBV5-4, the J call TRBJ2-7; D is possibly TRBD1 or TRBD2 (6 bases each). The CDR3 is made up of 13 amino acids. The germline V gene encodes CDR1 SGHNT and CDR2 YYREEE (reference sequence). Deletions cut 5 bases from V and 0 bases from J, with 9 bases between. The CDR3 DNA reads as TGTGCCAGCAGGGCGGGACACTCCTACGAGCAGTACTTC. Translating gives CASRAGHSYEQYF.

CDR3 protein: CASSSRTAAVNEQFF. For the CDR3, the DNA is TGTGCCAGCAGCTCCCGGACAGCCGCCGTCAATGAGCAGTTCTTC. V usage is TRBV7-6 and J usage is TRBJ2-1, with D perhaps TRBD1 (6 bases). The V and J ends lost 4 bases and 6 bases respectively, with 16 bases between them. Per germline, CDR1 SGHVS and CDR2 FNYEAQ. The CDR3 length is 15 residues.

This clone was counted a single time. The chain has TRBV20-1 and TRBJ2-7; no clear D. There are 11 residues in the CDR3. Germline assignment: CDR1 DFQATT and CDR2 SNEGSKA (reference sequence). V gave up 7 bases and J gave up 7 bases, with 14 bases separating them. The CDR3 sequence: CSGMPIREQYF. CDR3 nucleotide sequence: TGCAGTGGTATGCCTATTCGGGAGCAGTACTTC.

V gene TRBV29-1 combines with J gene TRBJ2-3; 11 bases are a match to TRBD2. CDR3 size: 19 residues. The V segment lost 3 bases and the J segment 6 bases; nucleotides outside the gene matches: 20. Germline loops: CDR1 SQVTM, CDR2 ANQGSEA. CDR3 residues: CSVDSVLGTSGLGADTQYF. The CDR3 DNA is TGCAGCGTTGACTCTGTTCTGGGGACTAGCGGTCTCGGGGCGGATACGCAGTATTTT.

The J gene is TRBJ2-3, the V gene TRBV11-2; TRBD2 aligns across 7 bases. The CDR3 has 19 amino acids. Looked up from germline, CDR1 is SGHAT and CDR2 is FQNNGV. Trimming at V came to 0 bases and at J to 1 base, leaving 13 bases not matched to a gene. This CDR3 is CASSLDIFRGGRGTDTQYF. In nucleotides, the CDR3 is TGTGCCAGCAGCTTAGATATCTTCCGGGGCGGGAGAGGCACAGATACGCAGTATTTT.

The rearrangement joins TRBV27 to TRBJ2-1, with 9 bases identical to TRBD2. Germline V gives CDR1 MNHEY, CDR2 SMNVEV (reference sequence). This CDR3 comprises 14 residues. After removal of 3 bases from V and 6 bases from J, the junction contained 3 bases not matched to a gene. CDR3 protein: CASSLVAGVNEQFF. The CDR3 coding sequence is TGTGCCAGCAGTTTGGTAGCGGGAGTCAATGAGCAGTTCTTC.

DNA for the CDR3: TGTGCCAGCAGCTCCAAGGGGACGGACCATGAAAAACTGTTTTTT. Amino acids: CASSSKGTDHEKLFF. The genes are TRBV7-9 and TRBJ1-4, with D possibly being TRBD1 (5 bases). CDR1 and CDR2 from the germline V gene are SEHNR and FQNEAQ (reference sequence). The CDR3 totals 15 residues. With 4 bases removed from V and 6 bases from J, the gap between germline ends came to 15 bases.

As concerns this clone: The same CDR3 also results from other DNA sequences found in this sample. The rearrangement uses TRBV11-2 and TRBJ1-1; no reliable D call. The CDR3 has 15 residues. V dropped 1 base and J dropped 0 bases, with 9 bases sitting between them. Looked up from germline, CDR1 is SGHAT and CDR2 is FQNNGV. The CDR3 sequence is CASSLAGLMNTEAFF. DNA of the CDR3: TGTGCCAGCAGCTTAGCTGGGCTTATGAACACTGAAGCTTTCTTT.

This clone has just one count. CDR3 in DNA: TGTGCCAGCGGACCCGAACAGGGGCAGTACTTC. The encoded protein is CASGPEQGQYF. The chain has TRBV9 and TRBJ2-7; maybe TRBD1 (6 bases). This CDR3 is 11 amino acids long. With 7 bases removed from V and 9 bases from J, the gap between germline ends came to 14 bases. The germline V gene encodes CDR1 SGDLS and CDR2 YYNGEE.

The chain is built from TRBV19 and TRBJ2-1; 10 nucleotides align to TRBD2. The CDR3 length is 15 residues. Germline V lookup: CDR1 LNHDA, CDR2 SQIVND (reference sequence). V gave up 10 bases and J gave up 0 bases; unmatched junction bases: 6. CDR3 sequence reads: CATTSGTSSYNEQFF. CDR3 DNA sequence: TGTGCCACAACTAGCGGGACAAGCTCCTACAATGAGCAGTTCTTC.

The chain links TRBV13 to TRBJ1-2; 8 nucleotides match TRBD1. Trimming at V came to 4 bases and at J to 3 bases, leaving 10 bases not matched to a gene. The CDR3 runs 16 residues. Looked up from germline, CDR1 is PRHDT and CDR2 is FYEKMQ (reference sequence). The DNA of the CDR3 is TGTGCCAGCAGCTCTACCCCAGGGGGCGAGGACTATGGCTACACCTTC. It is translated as CASSSTPGGEDYGYTF.

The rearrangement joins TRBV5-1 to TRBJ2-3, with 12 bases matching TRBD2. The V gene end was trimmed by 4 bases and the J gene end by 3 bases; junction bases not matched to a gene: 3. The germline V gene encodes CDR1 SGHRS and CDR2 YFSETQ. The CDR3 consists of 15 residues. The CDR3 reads CASSGLAGSTDTQYF. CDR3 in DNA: TGCGCCAGCAGCGGACTAGCGGGATCTACAGATACGCAGTATTTT.

Written as DNA, the CDR3 is TGTGCCAGCCGGGGACTTTTCTCCTACAATGAGCAGTTCTTC. It is translated as CASRGLFSYNEQFF. The chain employs TRBV27 and TRBJ2-1, with D possibly TRBD2 on 6 matching bases. Trimming took 8 bases from V and 0 from J, leaving 11 bases between them. The germline gives CDR1 MNHEY, CDR2 SMNVEV (reference sequence). The CDR3 contains 14 residues.

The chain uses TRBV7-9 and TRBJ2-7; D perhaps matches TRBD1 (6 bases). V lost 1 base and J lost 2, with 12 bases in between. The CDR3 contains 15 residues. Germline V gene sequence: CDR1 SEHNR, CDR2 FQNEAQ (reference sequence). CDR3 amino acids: CASSLGDKFAYEQYF. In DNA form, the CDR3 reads TGTGCCAGCAGCTTAGGGGACAAATTTGCCTACGAGCAGTACTTC.

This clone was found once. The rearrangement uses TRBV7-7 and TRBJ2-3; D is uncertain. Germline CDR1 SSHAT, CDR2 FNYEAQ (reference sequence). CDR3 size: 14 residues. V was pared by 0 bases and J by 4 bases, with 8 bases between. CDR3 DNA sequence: TGTGCCAGCAGCTTAGCCGCCGGTGCAGATACGCAGTATTTT. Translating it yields CASSLAAGADTQYF.

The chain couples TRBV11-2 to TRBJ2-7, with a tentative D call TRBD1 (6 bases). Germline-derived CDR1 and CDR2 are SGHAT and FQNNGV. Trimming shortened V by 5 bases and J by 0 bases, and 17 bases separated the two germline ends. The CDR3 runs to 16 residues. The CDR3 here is CASSHNNYRDSYEQYF. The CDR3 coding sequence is TGTGCCAGCAGCCATAACAATTACAGGGACTCCTACGAGCAGTACTTC.

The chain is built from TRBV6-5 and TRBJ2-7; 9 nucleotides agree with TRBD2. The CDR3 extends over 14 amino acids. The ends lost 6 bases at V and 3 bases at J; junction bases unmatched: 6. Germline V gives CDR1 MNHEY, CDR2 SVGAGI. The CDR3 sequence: CASSLTSGNYEQYF. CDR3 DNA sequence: TGTGCCAGCAGCCTGACTAGCGGAAACTACGAGCAGTACTTC.

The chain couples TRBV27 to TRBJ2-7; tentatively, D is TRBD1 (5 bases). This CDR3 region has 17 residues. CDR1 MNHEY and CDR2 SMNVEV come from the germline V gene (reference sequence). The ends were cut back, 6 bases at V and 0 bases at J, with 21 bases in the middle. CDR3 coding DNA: TGTGCCAGCAGCCCCGCCCCTCTACACAGGAGCTCCTACGAGCAGTACTTC. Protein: CASSPAPLHRSSYEQYF.